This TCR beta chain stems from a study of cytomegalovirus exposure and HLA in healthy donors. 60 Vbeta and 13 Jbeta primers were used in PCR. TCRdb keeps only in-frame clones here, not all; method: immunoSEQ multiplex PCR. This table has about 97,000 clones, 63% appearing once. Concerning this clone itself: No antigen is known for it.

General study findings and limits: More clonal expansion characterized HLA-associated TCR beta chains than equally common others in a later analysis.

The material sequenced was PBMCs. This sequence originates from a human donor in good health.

The CDR3 here is CASSDIMGQADEQFF. CDR3 nucleotides: TGTGCCAGCAGCGATATTATGGGACAGGCCGATGAGCAGTTCTTC. The V gene is TRBV2, the J gene TRBJ2-1; TRBD1 matches at 8 bases. The ends lost 6 bases at V and 8 bases at J; junction bases unmatched: 12. CDR3 length: 15 residues. Germline V CDR1 and CDR2: SNHLY, FYNNEI.